This passage covers 31 T cell receptor beta chains from one sample sequenced in a study of shared clonotypes between healthy human individuals. Profiling relied on immunoSEQ multiplex PCR, and the TCRdb table lists in-frame clones only, not all of them. The data contain some 1,400,000 clones, 95% to 97% of them seen just once; the ten biggest clones take up approximately 1.2%. The sample taken for sequencing was naive CD4+ T cells sorted from blood. The subset: CD45RA+ positively selected. These TCRs come from a man younger than 45 in good health.

The chain couples TRBV29-1 to TRBJ1-1; no clear D gene. The CDR3 loop spans 12 amino acids. Germline CDR1 is SQVTM and CDR2 is ANQGSEA. V was clipped by 6 bases and J by 1 base, with 9 bases between them. CDR3 DNA: TGCAGCGTCCAAGGGCAGAACACTGAAGCTTTCTTT. Its protein is CSVQGQNTEAFF.

This clone was counted once. This sequence joins TRBV6-5 and TRBJ2-7, with 12 bases aligning to TRBD2. V lost 6 bases to trimming and J lost 5 bases; unmatched junction nucleotides: 8. CDR1 is MNHEY and CDR2 is SVGAGI in the germline V gene. The CDR3 consists of 15 residues. CDR3 DNA sequence: TGTGCCAGCAGCTCTCCGGGACTAGCGGGTCACGAGCAGTACTTC. Protein sequence: CASSSPGLAGHEQYF.

Regarding this clone: Other DNA sequences in this sample translate to the same CDR3. The rearrangement links TRBV27 to TRBJ2-7, with D perhaps being TRBD1 or TRBD2 (5 bases each). The germline CDR1 and CDR2 sequences are MNHEY and SMNVEV (reference sequence). The CDR3 is 11 residues long. V lost 6 bases, J lost 4 bases, and 7 bases lay in between. CDR3 amino acids: CASRGVYEQYF. CDR3 in DNA: TGTGCCAGCAGGGGGGTATACGAGCAGTACTTC.

The J gene is TRBJ2-5, the V gene TRBV6-5; no definite D call. The CDR3 is 14 amino acids. CDR1 MNHEY and CDR2 SVGAGI come from the germline V gene. V shed 0 bases and J shed 4 bases, with 9 bases lying between them. In DNA, the CDR3 is TGTGCCAGCAGTTACTCGTTGGTTGGAGAGACCCAGTACTTC. This encodes CASSYSLVGETQYF.

The chain has TRBV2 and TRBJ1-3; 8 bases agree with TRBD1. Trimming took 7 bases from V and 0 from J; bases not matched to a gene: 17. CDR1 and CDR2 from the germline V gene are SNHLY and FYNNEI. This CDR3 contains 19 residues. The CDR3 region has the DNA TGTGCCAGCAAAGATCGTCAGGGGGCATTTACCCGCTCTGGAAACACCATATATTTT. Translated: CASKDRQGAFTRSGNTIYF.

The chain has TRBV5-1 and TRBJ2-6; D is ambiguous. The CDR3 consists of 19 residues. V lost 0 bases, J lost 0 bases, and 16 bases lay in between. Germline CDR1 reads SGHRS; CDR2 reads YFSETQ. The CDR3 sequence: CASSLGPPVGYSGANVLTF. CDR3 DNA sequence: TGCGCCAGCAGCTTGGGTCCACCTGTGGGGTACTCTGGGGCCAACGTCCTGACTTTC.

The chain uses TRBV27 and TRBJ2-7, with D unresolved. Between the trimmed V and J ends, which lost 7 bases and 12 bases, there was a span of 13 bases. The CDR3 is 10 amino acids. Per germline, CDR1 MNHEY and CDR2 SMNVEV (reference sequence). For the CDR3, the DNA is TGTGCCAGCACGCACGTCGGTCGGTACTTC. Translation gives CASTHVGRYF.

This clone turned up a few times. The chain carries TRBV18 and TRBJ1-2, with unresolved D. In germline, CDR1 is KGHSH, CDR2 LQKENI. The length of the CDR3 is 15 residues. Trimming left V 0 bases short and J 2 bases short, with 10 bases between. In DNA form, the CDR3 reads TGTGCCAGCTCACCACCGTCGGTCTACAACTATGGCTACACCTTC. This sequence encodes CASSPPSVYNYGYTF.

CDR3 residues: CASTGAGVTPTQYF. CDR3 bases: TGTGCCAGCACGGGAGCGGGGGTTACCCCGACCCAGTACTTC. The gene calls are TRBV6-6 and TRBJ2-5, with 8 bases matching TRBD2. This CDR3 has 14 amino acids. With V trimmed by 7 bases and J by 7 bases, 11 bases remained unmatched. Germline values: CDR1 MNHNY, CDR2 SVGAGI (reference sequence).

The V call is TRBV5-1, the J call TRBJ1-2, with D possibly matching TRBD1 (6 bases). The CDR3 contains 15 residues. The germline V gene has CDR1 SGHRS and CDR2 YFSETQ. Trimming removed 6 bases at V and 0 bases at J, with 15 bases between. As DNA, the CDR3 is TGCGCCAGCATGCTTGGGTGGGGGCCTAACTATGGCTACACCTTC. This encodes CASMLGWGPNYGYTF.

The chain couples TRBV9 to TRBJ2-5, with 11 bases fitting TRBD2. The CDR3 sequence is 14 residues long. The J segment lost 5 bases and the V segment lost 3 bases, leaving 3 bases of the junction unmatched. Germline loops: CDR1 SGDLS, CDR2 YYNGEE. The CDR3: CASSGGLAAETQYF. The CDR3 DNA is TGTGCCAGCAGCGGGGGACTAGCGGCGGAGACCCAGTACTTC.

The chain employs TRBV5-1 and TRBJ1-2; D is perhaps TRBD1 (6 bases). Germline loops: CDR1 SGHRS, CDR2 YFSETQ. V lost 3 bases and J 7 bases, leaving 16 bases between the germline ends. The CDR3 runs to 14 residues. Here the CDR3 DNA reads TGCGCCAGCAGCTCGGGGGGGCCAAGAAGTGGCTACACCTTC. This encodes CASSSGGPRSGYTF.

This clone has just one count. The rearrangement joins TRBV5-5 to TRBJ2-2; tentatively, D is TRBD1 (5 bases). The CDR3 contains 14 residues. CDR1 and CDR2 (germline): SGHKS, YYEKEE (reference sequence). V shed 2 bases and J shed 6 bases, with 11 bases lying between them. The CDR3 loop reads CASSFGQGAGELFF. The DNA of the CDR3 is TGTGCCAGCAGCTTTGGTCAGGGCGCCGGGGAGCTGTTTTTT.

This clone was detected only once. The chain joins TRBV5-1 to TRBJ2-3; 9 nucleotides align to TRBD2. There are 21 residues in the CDR3. Germline V CDR1 and CDR2: SGHRS, YFSETQ. V lost 4 bases and J lost 3; bases outside the gene matches: 24. CDR3 DNA sequence: TGCGCCAGCAGCCCCACGGCCCCACGGCAGGTCTGGCGGGAGGGAACAGATACGCAGTATTTT. Its protein is CASSPTAPRQVWREGTDTQYF.

This clone was seen a single time. This chain links TRBV28 with TRBJ2-7; 7 positions agree with TRBD2. V lost 5 bases, J lost 0 bases, and 4 bases stayed unmatched. The CDR3 totals 14 residues. Germline-derived CDR1 and CDR2 are MDHEN and SYDVKM. The CDR3 coding sequence is TGTGCCAGCAGTCATCAGCGGGGCTCCTACGAGCAGTACTTC. Translated, it gives CASSHQRGSYEQYF.

V is TRBV2 and J is TRBJ1-3; D gene uncertain. The V end was cut by 6 bases, the J end by 0 bases, with 9 bases between. The CDR3 has 14 amino acids. Germline CDR1 is SNHLY and CDR2 is FYNNEI. CDR3 nucleotide sequence: TGTGCCAGCAGAACAGAGCTCTCTGGAAACACCATATATTTT. Translated, it gives CASRTELSGNTIYF.

The V and J genes are TRBV5-1 and TRBJ2-3; maybe TRBD1 (6 bases). Per the germline V gene, CDR1 is SGHRS and CDR2 is YFSETQ. V lost 2 bases and J 4 bases, leaving 11 bases between the germline ends. The CDR3 runs to 14 residues. CDR3 sequence reads: CASSLVQGPDTQYF. The CDR3 bases are TGCGCCAGCAGCTTAGTCCAGGGGCCAGATACGCAGTATTTT.

The genes are TRBV5-6 and TRBJ1-3; TRBD1 is a possible D gene (5 bases). The germline CDR1 and CDR2 sequences are SGHDT and YYEEEE. This CDR3 spans 16 amino acids. V was cut by 4 bases and J by 0 bases, with 14 bases left in between. Written as DNA, the CDR3 is TGTGCCAGCAGCCGGGACGGAGGCTACTCTGGAAACACCATATATTTT. This codes for CASSRDGGYSGNTIYF.

This chain connects TRBV13 to TRBJ1-4, with unresolved D. Germline CDR1 is PRHDT and CDR2 is FYEKMQ (reference sequence). The CDR3 totals 14 residues. The V gene lost 6 bases and the J gene lost 7 bases, with 15 bases spanning the gap. The CDR3: CASSRTSEGEKLFF. CDR3 DNA: TGTGCCAGCAGTCGGACGAGTGAGGGTGAAAAACTGTTTTTT.

CDR3 residues: CASSPILAGNNEQFF. The CDR3 DNA reads TGTGCCAGCTCACCAATACTAGCGGGAAACAATGAGCAGTTCTTC. This chain links TRBV18 with TRBJ2-1; 10 nucleotides agree with TRBD2. V lost 2 bases, J lost 5 bases, and 3 bases stayed unmatched. Germline V lookup: CDR1 KGHSH, CDR2 LQKENI. The CDR3 totals 15 residues.

For this clone: The sample has other DNA sequences that encode this CDR3 too. The V call is TRBV27, the J call TRBJ2-1; D not certain. This CDR3 spans 14 amino acids. Trimming stripped 4 bases from V and 0 bases from J, with 7 bases between. Germline V gene lookup returns CDR1 MNHEY and CDR2 SMNVEV (reference sequence). CDR3 protein: CASSSQSSYNEQFF. DNA of the CDR3: TGTGCCAGCAGTTCCCAGAGCTCCTACAATGAGCAGTTCTTC.

This chain links TRBV12-5 with TRBJ2-2, with D perhaps TRBD1 (6 bases). The length of the CDR3 is 15 residues. The germline V and J ends were trimmed by 2 bases and 1 base, with 8 bases remaining between them. Germline V gene sequence: CDR1 LGHNT, CDR2 FRNRAP. Written as DNA, the CDR3 is TGTGCTAGTGGTTTGTCGACAGGGAACACCGGGGAGCTGTTTTTT. This codes for CASGLSTGNTGELFF.

This clone has only one observation. The chain uses TRBV5-1 and TRBJ1-1; D uncertain. V was trimmed by 1 base and J by 5 bases, leaving 6 bases between them. Germline lookup yields CDR1 SGHRS and CDR2 YFSETQ. The CDR3 is 12 amino acids. The CDR3 is CASSLFGTEAFF. CDR3 nucleotide sequence: TGCGCCAGCAGCTTGTTCGGGACTGAAGCTTTCTTT.

This chain connects TRBV5-1 to TRBJ1-5, with no clear D. CDR1 and CDR2 (germline): SGHRS, YFSETQ. V lost 3 bases and J lost 7, with 14 bases in between. The CDR3 loop spans 14 amino acids. In DNA form, the CDR3 reads TGCGCCAGCAGCTCGCGAGGTGGGAGCCAGCCCCAGCATTTT. Its protein product is CASSSRGGSQPQHF.

Turning to this clone: The identical CDR3 is also encoded by other nucleotide sequences in the sample. This chain links TRBV28 with TRBJ2-7, with 7 bases that match TRBD2. CDR3 length: 15 residues. The germline V gene has CDR1 MDHEN and CDR2 SYDVKM. With V trimmed by 6 bases and J by 6 bases, 14 bases remained unmatched. The CDR3 DNA is TGTGCCAGCAGCACACCGGGCGGGAGAGTGTTCGAGCAGTACTTC. Amino acids: CASSTPGGRVFEQYF.

The J gene is TRBJ1-1, the V gene TRBV19; TRBD1 might be the D (5 bases). Germline loops: CDR1 LNHDA, CDR2 SQIVND (reference sequence). The CDR3 runs 15 residues. V was trimmed by 2 bases and J by 1 base, leaving 11 bases between them. CDR3 DNA: TGTGCCAGTAGTATATCTGGGGGGTGGAACACTGAAGCTTTCTTT. As protein: CASSISGGWNTEAFF.

This clone was recorded a few times. Other DNA sequences in this specimen translate into the identical CDR3. The CDR3 loop is CAWSRDNYGYTF. DNA for the CDR3: TGTGCCTGGAGCCGGGACAACTATGGCTACACCTTC. The chain links TRBV30 to TRBJ1-2, with D possibly being TRBD1 (5 bases). The CDR3 is 12 residues long. In germline, CDR1 is GTSNPN, CDR2 SVGIG (reference sequence). The V end lost 3 bases, the J end lost 2 bases, and 7 bases lay between the germline ends.

The chain is built from TRBV10-3 and TRBJ2-7; 7 bases are shared with TRBD1. This CDR3 region has 13 residues. The J segment lost 5 bases and the V segment lost 6 bases, leaving 7 bases of the junction unmatched. The V gene's germline CDR1 is ENHRY and CDR2 SYGVKD. CDR3 residues: CAISTGAQDEQYF. In nucleotides, the CDR3 is TGTGCCATCAGCACAGGGGCTCAGGACGAGCAGTACTTC.

The chain has TRBV7-8 and TRBJ2-1, with 7 positions matching TRBD1. This CDR3 contains 12 residues. V trimming: 4 bases; J trimming: 8 bases; junction bases outside the gene matches: 2. Germline-derived CDR1 and CDR2 are SGHVS and FQNEAQ. The CDR3 spells CASSYRGHEQFF. The CDR3, as DNA: TGTGCCAGCAGCTACAGGGGCCATGAGCAGTTCTTC.

This chain joins TRBV2 and TRBJ2-7; 9 bases are shared with TRBD1. With 5 bases clipped from V and 3 bases from J, the junction kept 17 bases outside the gene matches. The CDR3 runs 18 residues. Germline V lookup: CDR1 SNHLY, CDR2 FYNNEI. For the CDR3, the DNA is TGTGCCAGCAGTAGAGACAGGGGGGTTTCAGACGGAAACTACGAGCAGTACTTC. Translating it yields CASSRDRGVSDGNYEQYF.

The V call is TRBV5-1, the J call TRBJ2-1; D remains unclear. V was trimmed by 5 bases and J by 0 bases, leaving 12 bases between them. The CDR3 is 15 residues long. Germline V gene data show CDR1 as SGHRS and CDR2 as YFSETQ. The CDR3 DNA reads TGCGCCAGCAGATCCCAATGGAGCTCCTACAATGAGCAGTTCTTC. The encoded protein is CASRSQWSSYNEQFF.